This T cell receptor (beta chain) came from a study of cytomegalovirus exposure and HLA in healthy donors. The CDR3 totals 15 residues. In germline, CDR1 is PRHDT, CDR2 FYEKMQ (reference sequence). V lost 0 bases to trimming and J lost 7 bases, with 12 bases between them. Study-wide results and caveats: Analysis was carried out at a later point, and it linked a missense DCLRE1C variant to TCR beta V- and J-gene trimming. HLA-A and HLA-B allele assignments for most subjects were reportedly predicted accurately using TCR beta sequences.

In this sample, this clone turned up many times. Its cognate antigen is unknown. Primers included in the PCR were 60 Vbeta and 13 Jbeta primers. Under the authors' procedure: Some 10 million of tens of millions of unique TCR beta chains were shared, per a later count. TCRdb keeps only in-frame clones here, not all; method: immunoSEQ multiplex PCR. The V and J calls and clone size are taken from that table; D and trimming were inferred from the DNA. This table holds tens of thousands of clones, over 70% found once. The V call is TRBV13, the J call TRBJ2-2, with D possibly being TRBD2 (5 bases). Sequenced material: PBMCs. This receptor was identified in a man aged 55-75 years in good health and CMV-seronegative. The CDR3 loop is CASSLGETAGGELFF. The CDR3 DNA reads as TGTGCCAGCAGCTTAGGGGAGACTGCGGGCGGGGAGCTGTTTTTT.